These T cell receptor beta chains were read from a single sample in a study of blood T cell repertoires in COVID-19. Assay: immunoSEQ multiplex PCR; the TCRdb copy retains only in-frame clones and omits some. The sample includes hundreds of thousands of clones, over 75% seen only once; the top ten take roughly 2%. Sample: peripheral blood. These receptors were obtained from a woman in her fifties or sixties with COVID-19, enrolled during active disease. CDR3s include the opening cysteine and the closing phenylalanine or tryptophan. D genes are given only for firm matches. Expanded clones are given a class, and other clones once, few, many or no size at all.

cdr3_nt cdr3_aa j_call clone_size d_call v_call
TGTGCCAGCAGCTTAGACGACAGGGGGGGTCAGCCCCAGCATTTT CASSLDDRGGQPQHF TRBJ1-5 NA TRBD1 TRBV7-6
TGTGCCAGCACCCTAAACACTGAAGCTTTCTTT CASTLNTEAFF TRBJ1-1 NA NA TRBV6-6
TGTGCCAGCAGCCCTAGGGGCGGCTCTGGAAACACCATATATTTT CASSPRGGSGNTIYF TRBJ1-3 NA NA TRBV7-3
TGCGCCAGCAGCCACGGACAGGGGCAAGGCTACACCTTC CASSHGQGQGYTF TRBJ1-2 NA TRBD1 TRBV5-1
TGTGCCAGCAGCGGAGGGTTCGGCTACACCTTC CASSGGFGYTF TRBJ1-2 NA NA TRBV7-2
TGCAGCGTTGGGGCTAGCGGCACAGATACGCAGTATTTT CSVGASGTDTQYF TRBJ2-3 few NA TRBV29-1
TGTGCCAGCAGTGAATACCCAGGGGGGTTGAACACTGAAGCTTTCTTT CASSEYPGGLNTEAFF TRBJ1-1 NA TRBD1 TRBV25-1
TGTGCCAGCAGCTTCTCCTCCGGACTAGCGGGGGCCGGAAACACCGGGGAGCTGTTTTTT CASSFSSGLAGAGNTGELFF TRBJ2-2 NA TRBD2 TRBV7-3
TGTGCCAGTAGTATAGGCGATAGCGGGGCCGACAACTATGGCTACACCTTC CASSIGDSGADNYGYTF TRBJ1-2 NA NA TRBV19
TGTGCCAGCAGAGCACAGGGAGAGGGGAACACTGAAGCTTTCTTT CASRAQGEGNTEAFF TRBJ1-1 few NA TRBV7-3
TGTGCCAGCAGCCAAGCAGGTTCCTACGAGCAGTACTTC CASSQAGSYEQYF TRBJ2-7 once NA TRBV3-1/TRBV3-2
TGCGCCAGCAGCTTCCAGGGGCGGTCGGAGCAGTACTTC CASSFQGRSEQYF TRBJ2-7 NA NA TRBV5-1
TGTGCCAGCAGCCCGGGACAGCGGAATGGCTACACCTTC CASSPGQRNGYTF TRBJ1-2 few TRBD1 TRBV11-2
TGTGCCTGGAGTGTCCGGACAGGCCATAGCAATCAGCCCCAGCATTTT CAWSVRTGHSNQPQHF TRBJ1-5 NA TRBD1 TRBV30
TGTGCCAGCAGCGTAAACGGAGCCCTAGATACGCAGTATTTT CASSVNGALDTQYF TRBJ2-3 NA NA TRBV7-9
TGTGCCAGCAGTTACGAGACTAGCGGGGGGGCCGGAGAGCAGTACTTC CASSYETSGGAGEQYF TRBJ2-7 once TRBD2 TRBV6-5
TGTGCCAGCAGCTTACCCGGGCAGGGTACCTATGGCTACACCTTC CASSLPGQGTYGYTF TRBJ1-2 few NA TRBV7-8
TGTGCCAGCAGCTCCAGGGTCCCTACCATATATTTT CASSSRVPTIYF TRBJ1-3 NA NA TRBV7-9
TGTGCCAGTAGTATAGCTTCCAGAAATGAGCAGTTCTTC CASSIASRNEQFF TRBJ2-1 NA NA TRBV19
TGTGCCAGCAGTTTGCGGACAGGGGATGAGCAGTTCTTC CASSLRTGDEQFF TRBJ2-1 NA TRBD1 TRBV12-3/TRBV12-4
TGTGCCAGCAGCTTCCCGACAGCTTCTAACTATGGCTACACCTTC CASSFPTASNYGYTF TRBJ1-2 once NA TRBV5-8
TGCGCCAGCAGCCGTAGGGCAGGGGGCGAGAACACTGAAGCTTTCTTT CASSRRAGGENTEAFF TRBJ1-1 NA TRBD1 TRBV5-1
TGTGCCAGCAGTTTCTCTAGCTCCGGGGAGCTGTTTTTT CASSFSSSGELFF TRBJ2-2 NA NA TRBV6-6
TGTGCCAGCAGCCGACAGGACCAAGAGACCCAGTACTTC CASSRQDQETQYF TRBJ2-5 NA NA TRBV6-5
TGCGCCAGCAGCTGGGCCGGGACAGGGGCGGATGCACCCCTCCACTTT CASSWAGTGADAPLHF TRBJ1-6 NA TRBD1 TRBV5-1
TGTGCCAGCAGCTTCACGGGTGCGTCTAAATATGAAGCTTTCTTT CASSFTGASKYEAFF TRBJ1-1 NA NA TRBV5-4
TGTGCCATCAGGCCCTCTACTAGCCAGAACACCGGGGAGCTGTTTTTT CAIRPSTSQNTGELFF TRBJ2-2 NA NA TRBV10-3
TGTGCCAGCAGTTCCCCCTCGTGGCAGCGAGAAGCTTTCTTT CASSSPSWQREAFF TRBJ1-1 NA NA TRBV28
TGTGCCAGCTCATCAGGGGGGAATCAGCCCCAGCATTTT CASSSGGNQPQHF TRBJ1-5 NA TRBD1 TRBV18